This is a list of T cell receptor beta chains from one sample in a study of T cell responses to AZD1222 COVID-19 vaccine. Clones were read by immunoSEQ multiplex PCR, and TCRdb kept only the in-frame ones, dropping some. The sample includes approximately 150,000 clones, around nine tenths of them seen just once. This specimen was peripheral blood, taken on day 0 of AZD1222 vaccination. These receptor sequences come from an adult in good health. Both conserved end residues are part of each CDR3.

>TRBJ2-7|TRBV6-2/TRBV6-3
CASSFLSGSTYEQYF
>TRBJ1-2|TRBV25-1
CASSVGYGYTF
>TRBJ2-1|TRBV7-2
CASSLAPSSGYNEQFF
>TRBJ1-1|TRBV2
CASRRDGIEAFF
>TRBJ1-2|TRBV6-5
CASSFGQGRYGYTF
>TRBJ1-1|TRBV19
CASSFQGANTEAFF
>TRBJ2-1|TRBV28
CASSFGGNNYNEQFF
>TRBJ1-1|TRBV7-3
CASRKSGGTEAFF
>TRBJ1-2|TRBV27
CASRTPNGYGYTF
>TRBJ1-2|TRBV28
CASSSVIGYTF
>TRBJ2-2|TRBV27
CASSLAGFDGELFF
>TRBJ1-2|TRBV9
CASSLNYGYTF
>TRBJ1-3|TRBV7-2
CASSLQGTGNTIYF
>TRBJ1-5|TRBV28
CASAPFDRGYQPQHF
>TRBJ1-2|TRBV7-9
CASRKGSDRGRQDGYTF
>TRBJ1-1|TRBV19
CASSIGVGTEAFF
>TRBJ1-5|TRBV2
CASSRHSNQPQHF
>TRBJ2-7|TRBV18
CASSPHPPRGAGGEQYF
>TRBJ1-2|TRBV29-1
CSVEALPDGYTF
>TRBJ2-4|TRBV5-8
CASSDGQGVNIQYF
>TRBJ1-6|TRBV7-2
CASSLALGIGSPLHF
>TRBJ2-1|TRBV11-1
CASSLAGYNEQFF
>TRBJ2-2|TRBV18
CASSPGENTGELFF
>TRBJ2-3|TRBV6-6
CASNDAYSGTDTQYF
>TRBJ2-1|TRBV10-1
CASTKGTRWRMDNEQFF
>TRBJ2-7|TRBV13
CASSSGTRDRYEQYF
>TRBJ1-3|TRBV6-5
CASSYTQLALGNTIYF
>TRBJ1-2|TRBV3-1/TRBV3-2
CASSQSPYGYTF
>TRBJ1-5|TRBV13
CASSSTGSNQPQHF
>TRBJ1-2|TRBV29-1
CSVDSYNYGYTF
>TRBJ2-3|TRBV10-3
CAISEQGGAFDTQYF
>TRBJ2-5|TRBV28
CASTLGETQYF
>TRBJ1-5|TRBV19
CASTIRAHNQPQHF
>TRBJ1-1|TRBV5-5
CASSLGRGVTEAFF
>TRBJ1-2|TRBV7-2
CASSFRPGLQGAVNYGYTF
>TRBJ1-1|TRBV28
CASSLRIGARNTEAFF
>TRBJ1-1|TRBV27
CASSLRGRTEAFF
>TRBJ2-5|TRBV29-1
CSVATLIGQGETQYF
>TRBJ1-4|TRBV10-3
CAISPAGGNEKLFF